This TCR beta chain was sequenced during a study of response to subunit inactivated influenza vaccine (dated by TCRdb to the late 2010s). Context from the whole study: The study used deep quantitative T cell receptor repertoire profiling to track responses to a trivalent subunit inactivated influenza vaccine. Study-level results and caveats: The authors proposed that each seasonal influenza vaccination may bring in only a limited number of new T cells.

Libraries were prepared through RT-PCR. Sequenced using an Illumina HiSeq 2500. The public sequencing data were trimmed at Q25 with fastp and processed into clonotypes with MiXCR by TCRdb, which kept only in-frame beta chains. Merged by CDR3 protein, the rows form single entries marked with the most common genes and DNA. This sample lists 550,000 to 600,000 distinct CDR3 sequences; 12% were detected once. The ten largest make up roughly 10% of the sample. There are a few counts of this clonotype. Its antigen specificity is not known. Base qualities were left out, and no much larger clone turns up one base away. CDR1 KGHSH and CDR2 LQKENI were looked up in the germline V gene. The CDR3 goes from the cysteine to the phenylalanine over 12 residues. Of all the DNA, just the CDR3 is kept, 36 bases in frame from base 1. V is pared back by 8 bases and J by 7 bases, with 13 bases lying between the germline termini.

The specimen comprised PBMCs from blood, sampled on the day of vaccination. The source is a man between 45 and 60 years old who received an inactivated influenza vaccine. Donor details come from another sample of the same person, matched by shared clones. Here the chain combines TRBV18 and TRBJ2-3, and TRBD2 may be the D gene, going by 6 matching bases. CDR3 region: CASQRLGNTQYF. Here is the DNA: TGTGCCAGCCAAAGACTAGGAAATACGCAGTATTTT.